This T cell receptor (beta chain) emerged from a study of OX40 agonist ivuxolimab in advanced cancers. In the study overall: Eligibility admitted prior anti-PD-1, anti-PD-L1 or anti-CTLA-4 therapy; roughly 40% had some.

The table came from immunoSEQ multiplex PCR; TCRdb's copy has only in-frame clones and leaves some out. The data show 77,000 or so clones, with less than 95% seen just once and more than 1.5% held by the top ten. V shed 6 bases, J shed 3 bases, and the junction held 9 bases outside the gene matches. CDR3 length: 15 amino acids. Germline CDR1 reads SGHRS; CDR2 reads YFSETQ. Autoimmune disease history or systemic immunosuppression barred patients. The gene calls are TRBV5-1 and TRBJ2-7; 10 bases align to TRBD1. Here the sequenced sample was CD4+ or CD8+ T cells sorted from blood, taken in a trial of the OX40 agonist ivuxolimab. The sequence was obtained from an adult with an advanced solid tumor such as melanoma, head and neck, liver or kidney cancer. CDR3 residues: CASTDRGHWGYEQYF. CDR3 bases: TGCGCCAGCACCGACAGGGGGCATTGGGGCTACGAGCAGTACTTC.